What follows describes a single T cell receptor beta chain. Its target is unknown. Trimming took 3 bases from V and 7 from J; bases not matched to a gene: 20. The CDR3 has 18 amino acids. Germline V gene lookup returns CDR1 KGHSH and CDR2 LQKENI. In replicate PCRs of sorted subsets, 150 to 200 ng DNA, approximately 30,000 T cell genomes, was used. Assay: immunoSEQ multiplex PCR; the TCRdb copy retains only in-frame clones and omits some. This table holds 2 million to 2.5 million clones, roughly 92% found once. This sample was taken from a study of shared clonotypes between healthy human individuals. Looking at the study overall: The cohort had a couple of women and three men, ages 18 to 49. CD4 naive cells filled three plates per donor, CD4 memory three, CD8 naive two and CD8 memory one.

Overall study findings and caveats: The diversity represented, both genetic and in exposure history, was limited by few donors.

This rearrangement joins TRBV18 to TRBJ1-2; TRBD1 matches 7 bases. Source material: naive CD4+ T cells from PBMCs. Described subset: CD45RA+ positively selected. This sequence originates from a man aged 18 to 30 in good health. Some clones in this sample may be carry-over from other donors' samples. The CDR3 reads CASSPTYGPDRAGSGYTF. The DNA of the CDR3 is TGTGCCAGCTCACCGACATATGGACCTGACAGGGCTGGAAGTGGCTACACCTTC.